This is a list of T cell receptor beta chains from one sample in a study of blood T cell repertoires in COVID-19. Clones were sequenced by immunoSEQ multiplex PCR, and TCRdb holds only the in-frame ones, with some missing. The sample lists around 50,000 clones; 75% to 95% were seen once. The sequenced sample consisted of peripheral blood. The source of these receptors is a man in his 70s with acute or convalescent COVID-19. Each CDR3 is given with its conserved first and last residue. The D gene is left open where the match is weak. Where a row states a size, it is once, few, many or the class of an expanded clone; other rows omit it.

TGTGCCAGCAGTTTACAGGGCCTCGCCTACGAGCAGTACTTC | CASSLQGLAYEQYF | TRBJ2-7 | NA | NA | 14 | TRBV27
TGTGCCAGCTCTCCAGCGGGGGGAGTAGAGACCCAGTACTTC | CASSPAGGVETQYF | TRBJ2-5 | NA | TRBD2 | 14 | TRBV6-5
TGTGCCAGCAGCTTAGGGACTAGCGGGGCACACTACGAGCAGTACTTC | CASSLGTSGAHYEQYF | TRBJ2-7 | NA | TRBD2 | 16 | TRBV7-9
TGTGCCAGCAGCACAGGACAGGGTGTGGATACGCAGTATTTT | CASSTGQGVDTQYF | TRBJ2-3 | NA | TRBD1 | 14 | TRBV7-2
TGTGCCAGCAGCAAAGTTAGGGGAGGGGCAGATACGCAGTATTTT | CASSKVRGGADTQYF | TRBJ2-3 | NA | NA | 15 | TRBV21-1
TGTGCCAGCAGCCCCCCCGTCGCAGGGGGTGCGGGTAATTCACCCCTCCACTTT | CASSPPVAGGAGNSPLHF | TRBJ1-6 | NA | TRBD1 | 18 | TRBV7-9
TGTGCCAGCAGGATAGACAGATACCAAGAGACCCAGTACTTC | CASRIDRYQETQYF | TRBJ2-5 | NA | NA | 14 | TRBV2
TGTGCCAGCAGTGGGTTGGGGGGGAGCACAGATACGCAGTATTTT | CASSGLGGSTDTQYF | TRBJ2-3 | once | TRBD2 | 15 | TRBV6-6
TGTGCCAGCAGCTTGGAGGCAGGGGCCTACAATGAGCAGTTCTTC | CASSLEAGAYNEQFF | TRBJ2-1 | few | NA | 15 | TRBV5-5
TGTGCCAGTAGTCCACAGGAGCCTTATCAGCCCCAGCATTTT | CASSPQEPYQPQHF | TRBJ1-5 | NA | NA | 14 | TRBV19
TGTGCCAGCAGTGCCGGAGGAGTAAGGCCCCAGCATTTT | CASSAGGVRPQHF | TRBJ1-5 | once | NA | 13 | TRBV2
TGCAGCGCCCGAGACAGGGACGAAAACACCATATATTTT | CSARDRDENTIYF | TRBJ1-3 | NA | TRBD1 | 13 | TRBV29-1
TGTGCCAGCTCACCTGACAGGGCTCGCAATCAGCCCCAGCATTTT | CASSPDRARNQPQHF | TRBJ1-5 | NA | TRBD1 | 15 | TRBV18
TGTGCCAGCAGTTTCCGGGACTATGTGAACACCATATATTTT | CASSFRDYVNTIYF | TRBJ1-3 | NA | NA | 14 | TRBV6-2/TRBV6-3
TGCAGCGTTGGCGAGATATCAGAGACCCAGTACTTC | CSVGEISETQYF | TRBJ2-5 | NA | NA | 12 | TRBV29-1
TGTGCCAGCAGCCACGCGGGGTACACAGATACGCAGTATTTT | CASSHAGYTDTQYF | TRBJ2-3 | once | NA | 14 | TRBV4-2
TGTGCCAGCAGCCCGCTCGACAGGGGGCACGGCTATGGCTACACCTTC | CASSPLDRGHGYGYTF | TRBJ1-2 | NA | TRBD1 | 16 | TRBV7-3
TGTGCCAGCAGCTTATTGGGGGCCTCCTACAATGAGCAGTTCTTC | CASSLLGASYNEQFF | TRBJ2-1 | once | NA | 15 | TRBV13
TGTGCCAGCAGCTTAGGGACAGGGGGGAACACTGAAGCTTTCTTT | CASSLGTGGNTEAFF | TRBJ1-1 | NA | TRBD1 | 15 | TRBV7-6
TGTGCCAGCTCCACCCAGGCCTCCTCGGAAGCTTTCTTT | CASSTQASSEAFF | TRBJ1-1 | NA | NA | 13 | TRBV18
TGTGCCAGCAGTCCCCAGACGGGAGGGGACACTGAAGCTTTCTTT | CASSPQTGGDTEAFF | TRBJ1-1 | NA | NA | 15 | TRBV27
TGTGCCAGCAGTTACTCCGGACAGGGGGCGGGGTACACCTTC | CASSYSGQGAGYTF | TRBJ1-2 | NA | TRBD1 | 14 | TRBV6-5
TGTGCCTGGAGAAGGACAGGGCAGAGCTACGAGCAGTACTTC | CAWRRTGQSYEQYF | TRBJ2-7 | NA | TRBD1 | 14 | TRBV30
TGTGCCAGCAGCCCGAAGCCTAATCTCAGGGGAAACTCTGGAAACACCATATATTTT | CASSPKPNLRGNSGNTIYF | TRBJ1-3 | NA | NA | 19 | TRBV5-6
TGTGCCAGCAGCCAAGGGAGAAACGAGCAGTACTTC | CASSQGRNEQYF | TRBJ2-7 | NA | NA | 12 | TRBV4-2
TGTGCCAGCAGTTTAGTACAGGGGACTCAGCCCCAGCATTTT | CASSLVQGTQPQHF | TRBJ1-5 | NA | TRBD1 | 14 | TRBV28
TGTGCCACCAGCAGTTATGGGGGACTAGCGGTGGCCAAAAACATTCAGTACTTC | CATSSYGGLAVAKNIQYF | TRBJ2-4 | NA | TRBD2 | 18 | TRBV15
TGTGCCAGCAGCCCACGTGGGGCCCCCGGACCTTCTGGAAACACCATATATTTT | CASSPRGAPGPSGNTIYF | TRBJ1-3 | NA | NA | 18 | TRBV7-8
TGTGCCAGCAGCGTAGCTATGGTAACCACTGAAGCTTTCTTT | CASSVAMVTTEAFF | TRBJ1-1 | NA | NA | 14 | TRBV9
TGTGCCAGCACCCGCGGGGTTCAAGAGACCCAGTACTTC | CASTRGVQETQYF | TRBJ2-5 | NA | NA | 13 | TRBV7-2
TGTGCCTGGAGCTCGGACAGGGGTACTGAAGCTTTCTTT | CAWSSDRGTEAFF | TRBJ1-1 | NA | TRBD1 | 13 | TRBV30
TGCGCCAGCAGCCACCCCGAGGGATGGGACAGGGACAATGAGCAGTTCTTC | CASSHPEGWDRDNEQFF | TRBJ2-1 | few | TRBD1 | 17 | TRBV4-1
TGTGCCAGCAGCACAAGACAGGGGGCACACAATGAGCAGTTCTTC | CASSTRQGAHNEQFF | TRBJ2-1 | NA | TRBD1 | 15 | TRBV7-9
TGTGCCAGCAGTCCCAGACAGGGTGCCTACGAGCAGTACTTC | CASSPRQGAYEQYF | TRBJ2-7 | NA | TRBD1 | 14 | TRBV28
TGTGCCAGCAGCTCCACAGGGGACAAGAACACTGAAGCTTTCTTT | CASSSTGDKNTEAFF | TRBJ1-1 | once | TRBD1 | 15 | TRBV6-2/TRBV6-3
TGTGCCAGCAGCCCCGAGGCAGCGAACACCGGGGAGCTGTTTTTT | CASSPEAANTGELFF | TRBJ2-2 | NA | NA | 15 | TRBV7-3
TGTGCCAGCTCACCATCCGGGACAGGGAGATATGGCTACACCTTC | CASSPSGTGRYGYTF | TRBJ1-2 | NA | TRBD1 | 15 | TRBV18
TGTGCCAGCGTTAAGGCGGGCGGCAATCAGCCCCAGCATTTT | CASVKAGGNQPQHF | TRBJ1-5 | NA | NA | 14 | TRBV28
TGTGCCAGCAGCCATTGGACAGGGGTAAATTCACCCCTCCACTTT | CASSHWTGVNSPLHF | TRBJ1-6 | once | TRBD1 | 15 | TRBV14
TGTGCCAGCAGCGCCAGGGGAAGCGCCTACAATGAGCAGTTCTTC | CASSARGSAYNEQFF | TRBJ2-1 | NA | NA | 15 | TRBV7-8
TGTGCCATCAACGACGGACTTTTATCAGATGGCTACACCTTC | CAINDGLLSDGYTF | TRBJ1-2 | NA | NA | 14 | TRBV10-3
TGTGCCGTAGGGGGTTATGGAAACACCATATATTTT | CAVGGYGNTIYF | TRBJ1-3 | NA | NA | 12 | TRBV12-3/TRBV12-4